This T cell receptor beta chain was sequenced for a study of response to subunit inactivated influenza vaccine. This clonotype occurred a few times. No antigen is known for it. Study-level points and caveats: Each seasonal influenza vaccination, the authors suggested, recruits few new T cells.

TCRdb ran MiXCR on the RT-PCR reads and lists one entry per CDR3 protein. The sample contains 700,000 to 900,000 distinct CDR3 sequences, approximately 22% of which appear only once. The CDR3 is 14 residues long. Germline values: CDR1 SGDLS, CDR2 YYNGEE. V trimming: 2 bases; J trimming: 8 bases; junction bases outside the gene matches: 6. This TCR came from a man over 45 who received an inactivated influenza vaccine. This material consisted of PBMCs from blood, taken approximately 5 days after vaccination. The chain combines TRBV9 with TRBJ2-4; 8 nucleotides line up with TRBD1. The CDR3 nucleotides read TGTGCCAGCAGCGTCTCCGGACAGGGTGACATTCAGTACTTC. Its protein product is CASSVSGQGDIQYF.